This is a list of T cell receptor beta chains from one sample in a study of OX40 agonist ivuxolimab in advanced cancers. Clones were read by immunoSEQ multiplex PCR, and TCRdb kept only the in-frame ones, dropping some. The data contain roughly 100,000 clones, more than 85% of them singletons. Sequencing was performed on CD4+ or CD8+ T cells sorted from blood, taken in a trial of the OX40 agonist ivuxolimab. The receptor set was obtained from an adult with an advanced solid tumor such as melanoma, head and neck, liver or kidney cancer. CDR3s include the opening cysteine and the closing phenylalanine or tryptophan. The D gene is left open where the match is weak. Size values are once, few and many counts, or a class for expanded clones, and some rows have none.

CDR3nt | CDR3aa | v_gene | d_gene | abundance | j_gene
TGTGCCAGCAGAATAAACGCCGGACAGGGATTTGAGCAGTTCTTC | CASRINAGQGFEQFF | TRBV6-5 | TRBD1 | NA | TRBJ2-1
TGTGCCAGCAACCAGGGACAGGGGGGGAACACTGAAGCTTTCTTT | CASNQGQGGNTEAFF | TRBV5-4 | TRBD1 | NA | TRBJ1-1
TGTGCCAGCTCCCCGTGGGGAAGCGACACCGGGGAGCTGTTTTTT | CASSPWGSDTGELFF | TRBV7-3 | NA | NA | TRBJ2-2
TGTGCCAGCAGCCAGCGGCCCTACACCGGGGAGCTGTTTTTT | CASSQRPYTGELFF | TRBV6-5 | NA | NA | TRBJ2-2
TGCAGCGTCGCCGCCCAGTCTAATTCACCCCTCCACTTT | CSVAAQSNSPLHF | TRBV29-1 | NA | NA | TRBJ1-6
TGTGCCAGCAGCCCAGGGGGGGGGCAGGGGCATCAGCCCCAGCATTTT | CASSPGGGQGHQPQHF | TRBV11-2 | TRBD1 | NA | TRBJ1-5
TGTGCCAGCAGCCCCCGGGGGGGTAGTTTCTCCTACAATGAGCAGTTCTTC | CASSPRGGSFSYNEQFF | TRBV4-2 | TRBD2 | NA | TRBJ2-1
TGCGCCAGCAGCCCCTGGGGTGAGTCGAAGACTGAAGCTTTCTTT | CASSPWGESKTEAFF | TRBV5-1 | NA | once | TRBJ1-1
TGTGCCAGCAGACCTAGCGGGAGAGGGGGGACAGATACGCAGTATTTT | CASRPSGRGGTDTQYF | TRBV7-8 | TRBD2 | NA | TRBJ2-3
TGTGCCAGTAGTATAACGAATCAGCCCCAGCATTTT | CASSITNQPQHF | TRBV19 | NA | NA | TRBJ1-5
TGTGCCAGCTCACCATGGGCGGGGATCACAGATACGCAGTATTTT | CASSPWAGITDTQYF | TRBV18 | NA | NA | TRBJ2-3
TGTGCCTGGAGTACGGAGACAGATACGCAGTATTTT | CAWSTETDTQYF | TRBV30 | NA | NA | TRBJ2-3
TGTGCCAGCAGCTCGGGACTAGCGGGAGGGACAGATACGCAGTATTTT | CASSSGLAGGTDTQYF | TRBV5-4 | TRBD2 | NA | TRBJ2-3
TGTGCCAGCACCACGGCTCGCATAAACACCATATATTTT | CASTTARINTIYF | TRBV21-1 | NA | NA | TRBJ1-3
TGTGCCAGCAGCGCCCGGACAGTTCCTCACCAGCATTTT | CASSARTVPHQHF | TRBV7-2 | NA | NA | TRBJ1-5
TGTGCCAGCAGCCAGACGTTGGATACGCAGTATTTT | CASSQTLDTQYF | TRBV11-2 | NA | NA | TRBJ2-3
TGTGCCACCGGACGCTTCGGGAACACTGAAGCTTTCTTT | CATGRFGNTEAFF | TRBV7-9 | NA | NA | TRBJ1-1
TGTGCCAGCTGGCCCGGCAGGGGGCATTCTGGGGCCAACGTCCTGACTTTC | CASWPGRGHSGANVLTF | TRBV28 | TRBD1 | NA | TRBJ2-6
TGTGCCAGCAGTCCCCCCGCGACCTACGAGCAGTACTTC | CASSPPATYEQYF | TRBV28 | NA | NA | TRBJ2-7
TGTGCCAGCTCACCACTTCCTAGCACAGATACGCAGTATTTT | CASSPLPSTDTQYF | TRBV18 | NA | NA | TRBJ2-3
TGTGCCAGTAGTCCCGGGCGGGGGGGCTCTGAAGCTTTCTTT | CASSPGRGGSEAFF | TRBV19 | NA | NA | TRBJ1-1
TGTGCCACCCTCGGGACAAGCTCTGGAAACACCATATATTTT | CATLGTSSGNTIYF | TRBV10-3 | NA | NA | TRBJ1-3
TGCGCCAGCAGCTTGTTGATCGACGGGGGCAACTATGGCTACACCTTC | CASSLLIDGGNYGYTF | TRBV5-1 | NA | NA | TRBJ1-2
TGTGCCAGCAGTGAATCGGGGGGGGAGTACAATGAGCAGTTCTTC | CASSESGGEYNEQFF | TRBV2 | TRBD2 | NA | TRBJ2-1
TGTGCCACCAGCAGAGGGAAGATTCTCTACGAGCAGTACTTC | CATSRGKILYEQYF | TRBV15 | NA | NA | TRBJ2-7
TGCGCCAGCAGGGGTAGTTTCACTGAAGCTTTCTTT | CASRGSFTEAFF | TRBV4-1 | NA | few | TRBJ1-1
TGTGCCAGCAGCGCACAGGGGGGAGGCGTAGGGGAGCTGTTTTTT | CASSAQGGGVGELFF | TRBV9 | TRBD1 | NA | TRBJ2-2
TGTGCCAGCTCACAAGGCCCAAGCGGTGAGCAGTTCTTC | CASSQGPSGEQFF | TRBV18 | NA | NA | TRBJ2-1
TGCAGCGTTGGGCTAGCCAAAAACATTCAGTACTTC | CSVGLAKNIQYF | TRBV29-1 | NA | NA | TRBJ2-4
TGTGCCAGTAATTTCCGGACAGGATCCCATCAAGGCTACACCTTC | CASNFRTGSHQGYTF | TRBV19 | TRBD1 | NA | TRBJ1-2
TGTGCCAGCAGTCGGACTAGCGTGGATTACAATGAGCAGTTCTTC | CASSRTSVDYNEQFF | TRBV28 | TRBD2 | NA | TRBJ2-1
TGCGCCAGCAGCCAAGGGACAGCCGATAATTCACCCCTCCACTTT | CASSQGTADNSPLHF | TRBV4-1 | NA | NA | TRBJ1-6
TGTGCCAGCAGTTACCCGAGGGTGGATCAGCCCCAGCATTTT | CASSYPRVDQPQHF | TRBV6-6 | NA | NA | TRBJ1-5
TGTGCCTGGAGCCTGGGAAGGGTTGGGGACACCATATATTTT | CAWSLGRVGDTIYF | TRBV30 | NA | NA | TRBJ1-3
TGTGCCAGTGATCCGGGACGCACAGATACGCAGTATTTT | CASDPGRTDTQYF | TRBV6-1 | NA | NA | TRBJ2-3
TGTGCCAGCAAACGCCCGGGGTTAGGGGCTAGCACAGATACGCAGTATTTT | CASKRPGLGASTDTQYF | TRBV7-9 | NA | NA | TRBJ2-3
TGTGCCAGCAGAATGGACAGGGGATTCTACACAGATACGCAGTATTTT | CASRMDRGFYTDTQYF | TRBV28 | TRBD1 | NA | TRBJ2-3
TGCAGTGCTAGTCGAAATGAGCAGTTCTTC | CSASRNEQFF | TRBV20-1 | NA | NA | TRBJ2-1
TGTGCCAGTAGTCCGACAGGGGGAAACATTCAGTACTTC | CASSPTGGNIQYF | TRBV19 | TRBD1 | once | TRBJ2-4
TGCGCCAGCAGCTTGACTAGCGCGAGCACAGATACGCAGTATTTT | CASSLTSASTDTQYF | TRBV5-1 | TRBD2 | NA | TRBJ2-3
TGTGCCAGTAGGAAGGGGAACACAGATACGCAGTATTTT | CASRKGNTDTQYF | TRBV19 | NA | NA | TRBJ2-3
TGCAGTGCAGACAGTAACTATGGCTACACCTTC | CSADSNYGYTF | TRBV20-1 | NA | NA | TRBJ1-2
TGTGCCAGCAGTGATGAGGCCGCAGATACGCAGTATTTT | CASSDEAADTQYF | TRBV25-1 | NA | NA | TRBJ2-3
TGCAGCGGCGTAAGGGACAGCTCCTACGAGCAGTACTTC | CSGVRDSSYEQYF | TRBV29-1 | TRBD1 | NA | TRBJ2-7
TGTGCTAGCCGGGACAGCCTTAGCAATCAGCCCCAGCATTTT | CASRDSLSNQPQHF | TRBV4-2 | TRBD1 | NA | TRBJ1-5
TGTGCCAGCAGGTTCAATTTAAGGGAGACCCAGTACTTC | CASRFNLRETQYF | TRBV28 | NA | NA | TRBJ2-5
TGTGCCAGCAGTGAATTCCGGGACGCCCTTGGCTACACCTTC | CASSEFRDALGYTF | TRBV6-5 | NA | NA | TRBJ1-2
TGTGCCAGTAGTATCGCAGTTTTGGGGCGCCCCGATCAGCCCCAGCATTTT | CASSIAVLGRPDQPQHF | TRBV19 | NA | NA | TRBJ1-5
TGTGCCAGCACATCGGCAGGGAACACTGAAGCTTTCTTT | CASTSAGNTEAFF | TRBV2 | NA | NA | TRBJ1-1
TGCGCCAGCAGCCAACTTGGACAGGATGATAACTATGGCTACACCTTC | CASSQLGQDDNYGYTF | TRBV4-3 | TRBD1 | NA | TRBJ1-2